This entry describes one T cell receptor beta chain. What it binds is unknown. The data were obtained in a study of T cell responses to AZD1222 COVID-19 vaccine. Sequencing used immunoSEQ multiplex PCR; TCRdb keeps in-frame clones, though not all of them. Among 160,000 or so clones listed, around 94% were seen once. Study conclusions and caveats: Recipients of two AZD1222 doses showed rising Spike-specific TCR breadth and depth. Per reports, nearly half of all spike-specific TCRs target regions that are unmutated in variants. Donors were mostly white British, more females; clonal diversity possibly underestimated.

The CDR3 spans 14 residues. Deletions cut 0 bases from V and 3 bases from J, with 9 bases between. Germline-derived CDR1 and CDR2 are SGHRS and YFSETQ. The sequences come from peripheral blood, collected on day 0 of AZD1222 vaccination. The sequence was obtained from an adult in good health. This chain uses TRBV5-1 with TRBJ2-5; perhaps TRBD1 as D (5 bases). CDR3 loop: CASSLGGREETQYF. CDR3 DNA sequence: TGCGCCAGCAGCTTGGGGGGCAGGGAAGAGACCCAGTACTTC. Based on the CDR3 plus reference TRBV5-1 and TRBJ2-5, the full variable domain is KAGVTQTPRYLIKTRGQQVTLSCSPISGHRSVSWYQQTPGQGLQFLFEYFSETQRNKGNFPGRFSGRQFSNSRSEMNVSTLELGDSALYLCASSLGGREETQYFGPGTRLLVL.